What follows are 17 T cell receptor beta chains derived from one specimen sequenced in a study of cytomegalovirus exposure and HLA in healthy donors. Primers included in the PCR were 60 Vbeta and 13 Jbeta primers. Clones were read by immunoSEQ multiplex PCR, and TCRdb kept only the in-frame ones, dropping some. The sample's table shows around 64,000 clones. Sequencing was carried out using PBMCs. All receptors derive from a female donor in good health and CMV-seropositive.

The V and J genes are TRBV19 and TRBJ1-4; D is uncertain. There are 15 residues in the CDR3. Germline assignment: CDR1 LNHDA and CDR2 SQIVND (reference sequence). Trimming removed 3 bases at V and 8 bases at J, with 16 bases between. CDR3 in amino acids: CASSMAGGDREKLFF. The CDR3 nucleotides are TGTGCCAGTAGTATGGCCGGCGGGGATCGCGAAAAACTGTTTTTT.

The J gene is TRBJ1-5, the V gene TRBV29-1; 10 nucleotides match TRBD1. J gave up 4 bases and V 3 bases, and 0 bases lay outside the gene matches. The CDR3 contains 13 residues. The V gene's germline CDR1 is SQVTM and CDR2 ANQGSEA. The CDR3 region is CSVEDRGNQPQHF. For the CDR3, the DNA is TGCAGCGTTGAGGACAGGGGGAATCAGCCCCAGCATTTT.

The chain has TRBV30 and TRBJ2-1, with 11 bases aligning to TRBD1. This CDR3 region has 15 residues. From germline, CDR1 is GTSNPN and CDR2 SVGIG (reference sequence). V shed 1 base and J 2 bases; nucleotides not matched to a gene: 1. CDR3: CAWSAGQGAYNEQFF. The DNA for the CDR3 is TGTGCCTGGAGTGCGGGACAGGGGGCCTACAATGAGCAGTTCTTC.

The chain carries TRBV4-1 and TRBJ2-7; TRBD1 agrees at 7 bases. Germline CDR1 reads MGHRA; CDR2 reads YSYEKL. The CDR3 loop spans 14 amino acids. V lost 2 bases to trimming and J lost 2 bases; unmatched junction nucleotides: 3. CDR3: CASSQTGDPYEQYF. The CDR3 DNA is TGCGCCAGCAGCCAAACAGGGGACCCCTACGAGCAGTACTTC.

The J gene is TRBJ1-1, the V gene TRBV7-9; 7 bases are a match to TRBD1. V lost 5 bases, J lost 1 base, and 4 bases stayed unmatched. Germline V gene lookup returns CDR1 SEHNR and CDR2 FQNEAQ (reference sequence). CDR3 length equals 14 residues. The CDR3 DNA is TGTGCCAGCAGCCGGGGACAGCCGAACACTGAAGCTTTCTTT. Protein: CASSRGQPNTEAFF. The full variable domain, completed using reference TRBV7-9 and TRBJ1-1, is DTGVSQNPRHKITKRGQNVTFRCDPISEHNRLYWYRQTLGQGPEFLTYFQNEAQLEKSRLLSDRFSAERPKGSFSTLEIQRTEQGDSAMYLCASSRGQPNTEAFFGQGTRLTVV.

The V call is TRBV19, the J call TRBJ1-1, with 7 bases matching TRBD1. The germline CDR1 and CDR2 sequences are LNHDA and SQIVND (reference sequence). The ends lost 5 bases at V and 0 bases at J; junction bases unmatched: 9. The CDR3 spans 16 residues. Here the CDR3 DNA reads TGTGCCAGTAGTTTCACTAACAGGGGTCTGAACACTGAAGCTTTCTTT. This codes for CASSFTNRGLNTEAFF. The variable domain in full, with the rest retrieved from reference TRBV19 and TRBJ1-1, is DGGITQSPKYLFRKEGQNVTLSCEQNLNHDAMYWYRQDPGQGLRLIYYSQIVNDFQKGDIAEGYSVSREKKESFPLTVTSAQKNPTAFYLCASSFTNRGLNTEAFFGQGTRLTVV.

Here the CDR3 DNA reads TGTGCCAGTAGTATAACAGGGGACCCTGAAAAACTGTTTTTT. It specifies CASSITGDPEKLFF. The chain has TRBV19 and TRBJ1-4; 7 positions match TRBD1. CDR3 length: 14 amino acids. Germline CDR1 LNHDA, CDR2 SQIVND (reference sequence). After removal of 2 bases from V and 7 bases from J, the junction contained 4 bases not matched to a gene.

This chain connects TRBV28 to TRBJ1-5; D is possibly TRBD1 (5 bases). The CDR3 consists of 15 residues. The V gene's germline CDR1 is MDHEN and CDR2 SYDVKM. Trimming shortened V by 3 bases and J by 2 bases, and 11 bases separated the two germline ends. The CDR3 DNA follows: TGTGCCAGCAGTTTCTGGCAGGGCGGCAATCAGCCCCAGCATTTT. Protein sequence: CASSFWQGGNQPQHF.

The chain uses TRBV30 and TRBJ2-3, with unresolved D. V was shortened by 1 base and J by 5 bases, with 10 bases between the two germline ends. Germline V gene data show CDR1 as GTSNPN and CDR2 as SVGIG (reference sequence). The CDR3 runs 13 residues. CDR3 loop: CAWSALEVDTQYF. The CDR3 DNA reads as TGTGCCTGGAGTGCCCTAGAGGTAGATACGCAGTATTTT.

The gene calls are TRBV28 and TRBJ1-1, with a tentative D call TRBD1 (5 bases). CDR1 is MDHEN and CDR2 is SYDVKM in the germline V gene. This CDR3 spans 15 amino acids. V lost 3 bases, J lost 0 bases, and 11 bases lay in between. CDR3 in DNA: TGTGCCAGCAGTTTCGACGGACATCTGAACACTGAAGCTTTCTTT. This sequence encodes CASSFDGHLNTEAFF.

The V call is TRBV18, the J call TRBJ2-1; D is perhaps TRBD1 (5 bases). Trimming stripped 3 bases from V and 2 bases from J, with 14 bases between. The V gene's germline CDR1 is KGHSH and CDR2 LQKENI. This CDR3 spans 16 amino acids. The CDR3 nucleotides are TGTGCCAGCTCACCTCTGGTACAGGAGACCTACAATGAGCAGTTCTTC. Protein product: CASSPLVQETYNEQFF.

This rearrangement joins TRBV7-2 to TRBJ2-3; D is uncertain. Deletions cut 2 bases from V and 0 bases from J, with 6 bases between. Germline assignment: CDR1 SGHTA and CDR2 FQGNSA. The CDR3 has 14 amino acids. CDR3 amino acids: CASSLIHSTDTQYF. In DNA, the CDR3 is TGTGCCAGCAGCTTAATACACAGCACAGATACGCAGTATTTT.

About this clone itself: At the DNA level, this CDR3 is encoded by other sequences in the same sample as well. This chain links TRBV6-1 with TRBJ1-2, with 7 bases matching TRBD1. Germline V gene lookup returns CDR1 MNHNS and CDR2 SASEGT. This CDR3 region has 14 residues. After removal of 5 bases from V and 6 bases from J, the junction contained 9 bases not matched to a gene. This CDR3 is CASSPQQGSDGYTF. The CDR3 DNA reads TGTGCCAGCAGTCCCCAACAGGGGAGTGATGGCTACACCTTC.

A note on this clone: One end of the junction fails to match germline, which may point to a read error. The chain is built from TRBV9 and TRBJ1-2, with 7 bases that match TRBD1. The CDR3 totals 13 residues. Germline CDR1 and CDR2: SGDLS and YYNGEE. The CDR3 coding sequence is TGTGCCAGCAATTCAGGGGGTGACTATGGCTGCACCTTC. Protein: CASNSGGDYGCTF.

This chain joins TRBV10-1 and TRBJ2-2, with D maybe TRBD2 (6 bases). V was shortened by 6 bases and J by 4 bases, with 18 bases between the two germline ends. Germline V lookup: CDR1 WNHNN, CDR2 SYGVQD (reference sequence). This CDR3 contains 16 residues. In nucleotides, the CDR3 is TGCGCCAGCAGCCAAAACCGGGACTTTATCACCGGGGAGCTGTTTTTT. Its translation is CASSQNRDFITGELFF.

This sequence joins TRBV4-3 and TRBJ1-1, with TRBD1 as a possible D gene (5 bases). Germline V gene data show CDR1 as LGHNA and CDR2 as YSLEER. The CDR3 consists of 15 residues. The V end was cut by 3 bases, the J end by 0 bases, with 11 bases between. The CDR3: CASSQGRTVNTEAFF. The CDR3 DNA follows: TGCGCCAGCAGCCAGGGGCGGACCGTGAACACTGAAGCTTTCTTT.

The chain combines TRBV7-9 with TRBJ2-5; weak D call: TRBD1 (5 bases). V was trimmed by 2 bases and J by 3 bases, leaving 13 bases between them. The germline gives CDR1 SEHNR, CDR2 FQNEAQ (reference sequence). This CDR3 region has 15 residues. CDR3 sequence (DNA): TGTGCCAGCAGCTTAAAAGGGGCGCAAAAAGAGACCCAGTACTTC. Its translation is CASSLKGAQKETQYF.